The 31 T cell receptor beta chains in this list originate from one sample, sequenced in a study of beta chain features in type 1 diabetes. The antigens of these receptors remain unknown. Overall study results and limits: Type 1 diabetes patients had TCRB CDR3s that were shorter (moderately but significantly so) in all four CD4+ subsets.

Investigators reverse transcribed all isolated RNA, so they sequenced expressed TCRB transcripts. Repertoires were generated with immunoSEQ multiplex PCR, while TCRdb's copy carries only in-frame clones and drops some. The sample shows approximately 170,000 clones, about 7.9% of them seen only once. The sample was central memory CD4+ T cells from blood. The source of these receptors is a man in his late teens or twenties with type 1 diabetes.

The chain links TRBV2 to TRBJ2-4; possible D gene TRBD2, 6 bases. This CDR3 comprises 14 residues. Germline V gives CDR1 SNHLY, CDR2 FYNNEI. The V end was cut by 8 bases, the J end by 0 bases, with 11 bases between. The CDR3, as DNA: TGTGCCAGCTTGCTGGGGGGAGCCAAAAACATTCAGTACTTC. Translated, it gives CASLLGGAKNIQYF.

This rearrangement joins TRBV18 to TRBJ2-3; TRBD2 matches 8 bases. The germline V gene encodes CDR1 KGHSH and CDR2 LQKENI. The V gene end was trimmed by 1 base and the J gene end by 4 bases; junction bases not matched to a gene: 7. The CDR3 consists of 16 residues. The chain's CDR3 is CASSPQRGTGADTQYF. CDR3 coding DNA: TGTGCCAGCTCACCACAGCGGGGGACCGGGGCAGATACGCAGTATTTT.

This clone showed up just a few times. A junction end diverges from the germline sequence, so it may reflect a read error. This chain uses TRBV19 with TRBJ2-3; D unresolved. The CDR3 consists of 12 residues. Germline CDR1 is LNHDA and CDR2 is SQIVND (reference sequence). In DNA, the CDR3 is TGTGCCAGTAGTATAGGTGAGAGCGCCTGGGATTTT. Protein: CASSIGESAWDF.

The rearrangement uses TRBV13 and TRBJ2-1, with TRBD2 matching over 9 bases. Trimming removed 5 bases from V and 9 bases from J; junction bases left unmatched: 8. The germline gives CDR1 PRHDT, CDR2 FYEKMQ (reference sequence). The CDR3 covers 14 residues. The DNA for the CDR3 is TGTGCCAGCAGCCGGACTAGCGAGGGAGTTGAGCAGTTCTTC. It is translated as CASSRTSEGVEQFF.

In its sample, this clone was seen a few times. The chain combines TRBV7-2 with TRBJ1-6; TRBD1 matches at 9 bases. V was clipped by 4 bases and J by 12 bases; unmatched bases: 1. This CDR3 region has 12 residues. Germline V lookup: CDR1 SGHTA, CDR2 FQGNSA. The CDR3 region is CASSSDRGPLHF. The DNA of the CDR3 is TGTGCCAGCAGCTCGGACAGGGGACCCCTCCACTTT.

This clone was seen a handful of times. The chain recombines TRBV7-9 with TRBJ2-7, with TRBD2 as a possible D gene (5 bases). The length of the CDR3 is 11 residues. Germline V CDR1 and CDR2: SEHNR, FQNEAQ (reference sequence). Trimming cost V 8 bases and J 5 bases, with 10 bases left between them. The CDR3 sequence is CASSVRDEQYF. The CDR3 nucleotides read TGTGCCAGCTCGGTGCGGGACGAGCAGTACTTC.

The V and J genes are TRBV28 and TRBJ2-1; 12 positions match TRBD2. V lost 6 bases to trimming and J lost 7 bases; unmatched junction nucleotides: 10. Germline V gene lookup returns CDR1 MDHEN and CDR2 SYDVKM. This CDR3 contains 16 residues. The CDR3 loop is CASSQLRLAGGNEQFF. DNA for the CDR3: TGTGCCAGCAGCCAGCTTCGGCTAGCGGGAGGGAATGAGCAGTTCTTC.

This clone occurred a few times. This rearrangement joins TRBV18 to TRBJ1-1; 8 bases align to TRBD1. Trimming at V came to 5 bases and at J to 6 bases, leaving 5 bases not matched to a gene. Per the germline V gene, CDR1 is KGHSH and CDR2 is LQKENI. This CDR3 spans 13 amino acids. CDR3 coding DNA: TGTGCCAGCTCAACACAGGGGGGGGCTGAAGCTTTCTTT. It translates to CASSTQGGAEAFF.

The V and J genes are TRBV6-6 and TRBJ1-1; D is uncertain. V lost 11 bases and J lost 5, with 18 bases in between. The CDR3 length is 13 residues. Germline CDR1 reads MNHNY; CDR2 reads SVGAGI (reference sequence). The CDR3 sequence: CAAYGIKYTEAFF. For the CDR3, the DNA is TGTGCCGCCTACGGGATAAAGTATACTGAAGCTTTCTTT.

This clone was found a few times. V usage is TRBV7-2 and J usage is TRBJ2-7; D remains ambiguous. Germline CDR1 reads SGHTA; CDR2 reads FQGNSA. This CDR3 has 13 residues. V was cut by 1 base and J by 2 bases, with 6 bases left in between. CDR3 protein: CASSLVETYEQYF. CDR3 DNA sequence: TGTGCCAGCAGCTTAGTGGAGACCTACGAGCAGTACTTC.

The V and J genes are TRBV5-1 and TRBJ2-3; 7 bases agree with TRBD2. Germline V gene data show CDR1 as SGHRS and CDR2 as YFSETQ. V lost 1 base and J lost 0; bases outside the gene matches: 8. This CDR3 region has 17 residues. CDR3 coding DNA: TGCGCCAGCAGCTTGCAGGGAGGGATGTTTAGCACAGATACGCAGTATTTT. Translation: CASSLQGGMFSTDTQYF.

The table lists this clone with a few counts. The V gene is TRBV15, the J gene TRBJ1-1, with D maybe TRBD1 (6 bases). CDR1 LNHNV and CDR2 YYDKDF come from the germline V gene (reference sequence). The CDR3 consists of 15 residues. Trimming removed 5 bases at V and 3 bases at J, with 16 bases between. CDR3 coding DNA: TGTGCCACCAGCCGGTACAGGGTACGGGACACTGAAGCTTTCTTT. Residues: CATSRYRVRDTEAFF. Complete variable domain (other parts from reference TRBV15 and TRBJ1-1): DAMVIQNPRYQVTQFGKPVTLSCSQTLNHNVMYWYQQKSSQAPKLLFHYYDKDFNNEADTPDNFQSRRPNTSFCFLDIRSPGLGDTAMYLCATSRYRVRDTEAFFGQGTRLTVV.

The chain uses TRBV30 and TRBJ1-4; weak D call: TRBD1 (6 bases). Germline CDR1 is GTSNPN and CDR2 is SVGIG (reference sequence). Trimming removed 1 base at V and 8 bases at J, with 17 bases between. This CDR3 has 15 residues. CDR3: CAWSGPRQDREKLFF. The CDR3 DNA sequence: TGTGCCTGGAGTGGTCCTCGACAGGATCGCGAAAAACTGTTTTTT.

The rearrangement joins TRBV15 to TRBJ2-5, with 11 bases matching TRBD1. CDR3 length equals 15 residues. V dropped 3 bases and J dropped 7; count of bases not matched to a gene: 7. Germline lookup yields CDR1 LNHNV and CDR2 YYDKDF (reference sequence). The CDR3 spells CATSSGTGGVGTQYF. The CDR3 nucleotides are TGTGCCACCAGCAGCGGGACAGGGGGGGTCGGGACCCAGTACTTC.

CDR3 coding DNA: TGCGCCAGCAGCCAAGGTTCCGGACAGGAGCGGGTCTCACCCCTCCACTTT. Amino acid sequence: CASSQGSGQERVSPLHF. V and J are TRBV4-3 and TRBJ1-6; 7 positions match TRBD1. This CDR3 has 17 amino acids. Germline loops: CDR1 LGHNA, CDR2 YSLEER. The ends lost 1 base at V and 10 bases at J; junction bases unmatched: 13.

This clone was detected only a few times. V usage is TRBV15 and J usage is TRBJ1-4; tentative D call: TRBD1 (5 bases). Germline V gene sequence: CDR1 LNHNV, CDR2 YYDKDF (reference sequence). V was pared by 0 bases and J by 8 bases, with 13 bases between. This CDR3 comprises 15 residues. In DNA, the CDR3 is TGTGCCACCAGCAGAGATCAGGGCGCGGGGGAAAAACTGTTTTTT. Protein: CATSRDQGAGEKLFF.

This chain links TRBV4-3 with TRBJ2-2, with 12 bases identical to TRBD2. J gave up 2 bases and V 4 bases, and 11 bases lay outside the gene matches. This CDR3 comprises 19 residues. Germline-derived CDR1 and CDR2 are LGHNA and YSLEER. CDR3 in amino acids: CASSPLGASGGANTGELFF. CDR3 nucleotides: TGCGCCAGCAGCCCCCTGGGAGCTAGCGGGGGGGCTAACACCGGGGAGCTGTTTTTT.

This clone was detected only a few times. The V call is TRBV9, the J call TRBJ2-6, with 7 bases that match TRBD1. The V gene's germline CDR1 is SGDLS and CDR2 YYNGEE. V shed 5 bases and J 4 bases; nucleotides not matched to a gene: 6. CDR3 length equals 15 residues. CDR3 region: CASSDDRAGANVLTF. The CDR3 DNA reads as TGTGCCAGCAGTGATGACAGGGCCGGGGCCAACGTCCTGACTTTC.

This clone was detected a few times. The gene calls are TRBV28 and TRBJ1-4; 12 bases align to TRBD1. This CDR3 has 18 amino acids. The germline V gene encodes CDR1 MDHEN and CDR2 SYDVKM. Unmatched junction bases numbered 10, after V lost 5 bases and J lost 3 bases. Written as DNA, the CDR3 is TGTGCCAGCAGTCAACCGGGACAGGGGGCGCGGGCTAATGAAAAACTGTTTTTT. It is translated as CASSQPGQGARANEKLFF.

V usage is TRBV15 and J usage is TRBJ1-5; a weak D match, TRBD1 (6 bases). The germline CDR1 and CDR2 sequences are LNHNV and YYDKDF (reference sequence). V was cut by 5 bases and J by 5 bases, with 13 bases left in between. The CDR3 totals 14 residues. CDR3: CATSVRGGDQPQHF. For the CDR3, the DNA is TGTGCCACCAGCGTAAGGGGGGGCGATCAGCCCCAGCATTTT.

The chain joins TRBV30 to TRBJ2-5; tentatively, D is TRBD2 (6 bases). Germline CDR1 reads GTSNPN; CDR2 reads SVGIG (reference sequence). This CDR3 comprises 18 residues. V lost 3 bases to trimming and J lost 5 bases, with 28 bases between them. CDR3 region: CAWSDLRLAVNVAETQYF. The CDR3 DNA is TGTGCCTGGAGCGACCTCAGATTAGCGGTGAATGTGGCCGAGACCCAGTACTTC.

The chain uses TRBV11-2 and TRBJ2-3; maybe TRBD2 (6 bases). The length of the CDR3 is 15 residues. Per germline, CDR1 SGHAT and CDR2 FQNNGV. The germline V and J ends were trimmed by 1 base and 7 bases, with 15 bases remaining between them. In nucleotides, the CDR3 is TGTGCCAGCAGCTTAGGGGGGGAAGGAGGATATACGCAGTATTTT. It specifies CASSLGGEGGYTQYF.

This clone was detected a few times. The chain combines TRBV6-5 with TRBJ2-5; 10 bases align to TRBD2. V dropped 5 bases and J dropped 2; count of bases not matched to a gene: 5. CDR1 and CDR2 (germline): MNHEY, SVGAGI. This CDR3 spans 15 amino acids. The CDR3 DNA sequence: TGTGCCAGCAGTGGGACTAGCGCAAAGCAAGAGACCCAGTACTTC. Amino acid sequence: CASSGTSAKQETQYF.

V gene TRBV6-5 combines with J gene TRBJ1-6; D might be TRBD1 (5 bases). Per germline, CDR1 MNHEY and CDR2 SVGAGI. This CDR3 spans 12 amino acids. The ends were cut back, 2 bases at V and 10 bases at J, with 6 bases in the middle. The DNA of the CDR3 is TGTGCCAGCAGTTACCAGGGATCACCCCTCCACTTT. Amino acids: CASSYQGSPLHF.

This clone was seen only a few times. The chain combines TRBV30 with TRBJ2-1; possible D gene TRBD2, 5 bases. V lost 1 base and J lost 6, with 16 bases in between. From germline, CDR1 is GTSNPN and CDR2 SVGIG (reference sequence). The CDR3 runs to 15 residues. CDR3 sequence (DNA): TGTGCCTGGAGTGGTGGAGCGGCTTATGGCAATGAGCAGTTCTTC. Residues: CAWSGGAAYGNEQFF. Combining the CDR3 with reference TRBV30 and TRBJ2-1 gives the whole variable domain SQTIHQWPATLVQPVGSPLSLECTVEGTSNPNLYWYRQAAGRGLQLLFYSVGIGQISSEVPQNLSASRPQDRQFILSSKKLLLSDSGFYLCAWSGGAAYGNEQFFGPGTRLTVL.

There are a few counts of this clone. The V call is TRBV30, the J call TRBJ2-7; 14 nucleotides align to TRBD2. The CDR3 has 16 residues. Losses at the gene ends were 3 bases for V and 3 bases for J; bases not matched to a gene: 7. CDR1 is GTSNPN, CDR2 SVGIG, per germline (reference sequence). The CDR3 bases are TGTGCCTGGAGCCCAGCCGGGACTAGCGGGAGCTACGAGCAGTACTTC. This sequence encodes CAWSPAGTSGSYEQYF.

This clone was seen only a few times. The rearrangement joins TRBV6-6 to TRBJ2-1; 12 bases line up with TRBD2. Per germline, CDR1 MNHNY and CDR2 SVGAGI (reference sequence). This CDR3 comprises 15 residues. V was clipped by 6 bases and J by 7 bases; unmatched bases: 7. The CDR3 reads CASRSLAGGVNEQFF. CDR3 sequence (DNA): TGTGCCAGCAGATCACTAGCGGGGGGTGTAAATGAGCAGTTCTTC.

The J gene is TRBJ2-3, the V gene TRBV7-9, with 7 bases lining up with TRBD2. Losses at the gene ends were 4 bases for V and 4 bases for J; bases not matched to a gene: 11. From germline, CDR1 is SEHNR and CDR2 FQNEAQ (reference sequence). The CDR3 covers 16 residues. The CDR3, as DNA: TGTGCCAGCAGCTCGGACCCAGCACGGGGGGCAGATACGCAGTATTTT. Protein sequence: CASSSDPARGADTQYF.

This clone was detected ten times or more. The chain combines TRBV14 with TRBJ2-5; weak D call: TRBD1 (5 bases). V was cut by 4 bases and J by 5 bases, with 8 bases left in between. The V gene's germline CDR1 is SGHDN and CDR2 FVKESK. The CDR3 totals 12 residues. In DNA form, the CDR3 reads TGTGCCAGCAGCCGGGGCACTGAGACCCAGTACTTC. Residues: CASSRGTETQYF.

This clone turned up a few times. This chain links TRBV18 with TRBJ1-5; D may be TRBD1 (5 bases). This CDR3 is built from 13 residues. Germline CDR1 and CDR2: KGHSH and LQKENI. Trimming stripped 2 bases from V and 7 bases from J, with 9 bases between. CDR3 nucleotides: TGTGCCAGCTCACCATGGCGGGGCCAGCCCCAGCATTTT. It specifies CASSPWRGQPQHF.

V gene TRBV9 combines with J gene TRBJ2-5; the D is unclear. This CDR3 is 12 amino acids long. CDR1 is SGDLS and CDR2 is YYNGEE in the germline V gene. Trimming took off 2 bases at V and 4 bases at J, with 6 bases between the two ends. DNA of the CDR3: TGTGCCAGCAGCGTTAACGGAGAGACCCAGTACTTC. It specifies CASSVNGETQYF.